The source of this TCR beta chain is a study of identical twins. TCRdb recomputed calls from the 5' RACE reads with MiXCR, one row per CDR3 protein. This table holds hundreds of thousands of distinct CDR3 sequences, more than 6.5% found once. This CDR3 has 16 residues. In germline, CDR1 is MNHNS, CDR2 SASEGT. V gave up 1 base and J gave up 7 bases, with 20 bases separating them. This sample also appeared in a second study, on yellow fever vaccine responses in identical twins.

The receptor was isolated from a woman aged 18-29 years in good health. The chain couples TRBV6-1 to TRBJ2-7; D gene uncertain. The specimen sequenced was memory (CD45RO+) T cells sorted from blood. CDR3 sequence: CASSEGWWGTAEEQYF. For the CDR3, the DNA is TGTGCCAGCAGTGAAGGATGGTGGGGTACGGCAGAGGAGCAGTACTTC.